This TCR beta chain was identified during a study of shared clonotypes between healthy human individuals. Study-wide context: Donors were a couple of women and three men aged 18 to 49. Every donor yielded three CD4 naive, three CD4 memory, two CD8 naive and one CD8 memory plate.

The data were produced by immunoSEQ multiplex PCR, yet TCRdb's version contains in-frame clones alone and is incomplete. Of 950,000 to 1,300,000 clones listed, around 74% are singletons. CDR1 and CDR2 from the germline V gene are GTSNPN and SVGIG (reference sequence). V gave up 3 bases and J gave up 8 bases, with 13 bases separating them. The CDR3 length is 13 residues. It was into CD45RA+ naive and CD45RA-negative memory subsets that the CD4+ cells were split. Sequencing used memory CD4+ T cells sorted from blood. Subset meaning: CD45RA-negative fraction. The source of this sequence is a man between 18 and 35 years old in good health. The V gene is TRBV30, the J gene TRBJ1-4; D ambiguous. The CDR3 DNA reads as TGTGCCTGGAGGAACCCGGGCCGGGAAAAACTGTTTTTT. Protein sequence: CAWRNPGREKLFF.